This TCR beta chain originates from a study of OX40 agonist ivuxolimab in advanced cancers. Study observations and caveats: At 0.1-3.0 mg/kg, partial responders had clonal expansion among the lowest observed.

About this clone itself: Its matching antigen is unknown.

The method was immunoSEQ multiplex PCR; TCRdb's version includes in-frame clones alone and lacks a portion of them. Found here are approximately 20,000 clones, 77% of them singletons; the top ten hold more than 15%. V shed 2 bases and J shed 6 bases, with 14 bases lying between them. The CDR3 extends over 16 amino acids. The V gene's germline CDR1 is LNHDA and CDR2 SQIVND (reference sequence). The clonotype originates from an adult with an advanced solid tumor such as melanoma, head and neck, liver or kidney cancer. Here the sequenced sample was CD4+ or CD8+ T cells sorted from blood, taken in a trial of the OX40 agonist ivuxolimab. The chain couples TRBV19 to TRBJ1-6; D unresolved. The CDR3: CASSIWLVTGNSPLHF. The DNA of the CDR3 is TGTGCCAGTAGTATATGGCTCGTGACTGGTAATTCACCCCTCCACTTT.